This passage covers 9 T cell receptor beta chains from one sample sequenced in a study of cytomegalovirus exposure and HLA in healthy donors. The assay was immunoSEQ multiplex PCR, and TCRdb's table has in-frame clones only and misses some. This table holds 150,000 to 200,000 clones, more than 70% found once. The sample consisted of PBMCs. These receptors were taken from a man between 18 and 35 years old in good health and CMV-seronegative.

J is TRBJ1-1 and V is TRBV5-1; D perhaps matches TRBD1 (5 bases). There are 18 residues in the CDR3. Trimming stripped 1 base from V and 0 bases from J, with 19 bases between. Germline V gives CDR1 SGHRS, CDR2 YFSETQ. The CDR3 here is CASSLRSLRDSMNTEAFF. CDR3 DNA: TGCGCCAGCAGCTTGCGTTCTCTCCGAGACAGCATGAACACTGAAGCTTTCTTT.

This clone occurred once. The chain recombines TRBV5-1 with TRBJ2-2, with 7 bases fitting TRBD1. The ends lost 0 bases at V and 3 bases at J; junction bases unmatched: 8. Germline CDR1 is SGHRS and CDR2 is YFSETQ. CDR3 size: 17 residues. The CDR3 protein is CASSLGDSFPYTGELFF. The CDR3, as DNA: TGCGCCAGCAGCTTGGGGGACAGCTTTCCTTACACCGGGGAGCTGTTTTTT.

V gene TRBV28 combines with J gene TRBJ1-5; maybe TRBD1 (6 bases). The CDR3 extends over 12 amino acids. Trimming cost V 9 bases and J 4 bases, with 10 bases left between them. Germline CDR1 and CDR2: MDHEN and SYDVKM. The CDR3 DNA sequence: TGTGCCAGTACAGGGTTGAATCAGCCCCAGCATTTT. It translates to CASTGLNQPQHF.

The gene calls are TRBV27 and TRBJ1-6; D is perhaps TRBD1 (5 bases). V dropped 3 bases and J dropped 0 bases, with 12 bases sitting between them. This CDR3 has 17 residues. The germline V gene has CDR1 MNHEY and CDR2 SMNVEV (reference sequence). As DNA, the CDR3 is TGTGCCAGCAGTTTTTATACAGGAAGCTCCTATAATTCACCCCTCCACTTT. Its translation is CASSFYTGSSYNSPLHF.

The V gene is TRBV10-2, the J gene TRBJ1-5; no reliable D call. The CDR3 contains 13 residues. V was pared by 8 bases and J by 7 bases, with 15 bases between. Germline V lookup: CDR1 WSHSY, CDR2 SAAADI. The CDR3 here is CASPPLEQQPQHF. The CDR3 DNA follows: TGCGCCAGCCCCCCCTTGGAACAGCAGCCCCAGCATTTT.

The CDR3 region is CASSLDPTGLAAAYEQYF. In DNA form, the CDR3 reads TGTGCCAGCAGCTTAGATCCGACTGGACTAGCGGCAGCCTACGAGCAGTACTTC. The rearrangement links TRBV11-2 to TRBJ2-7; 10 bases align to TRBD2. Unmatched junction bases numbered 10, after V lost 0 bases and J lost 2 bases. The CDR3 spans 18 residues. Germline loops: CDR1 SGHAT, CDR2 FQNNGV.

The rearrangement uses TRBV6-5 and TRBJ2-7; the match to TRBD1 covers 10 bases. V was clipped by 5 bases and J by 3 bases; unmatched bases: 7. The CDR3 runs 15 residues. Germline V gene data show CDR1 as MNHEY and CDR2 as SVGAGI. This chain's CDR3 is CASSPGQGPDYEQYF. CDR3 in DNA: TGTGCCAGCAGTCCGGGACAGGGGCCAGACTACGAGCAGTACTTC.

This rearrangement joins TRBV5-4 to TRBJ2-1, with D perhaps matching TRBD1 (6 bases). Trimming shortened V by 3 bases and J by 2 bases, and 15 bases separated the two germline ends. Germline loops: CDR1 SGHNT, CDR2 YYREEE (reference sequence). The CDR3 spans 16 residues. This CDR3 reads CASSSSPGQTYNEQFF. DNA of the CDR3: TGTGCCAGCAGCTCGAGCCCGGGACAAACCTACAATGAGCAGTTCTTC.

The chain employs TRBV4-1 and TRBJ2-2; TRBD1 matches 9 bases. CDR1 is MGHRA and CDR2 is YSYEKL in the germline V gene. This CDR3 is 16 amino acids long. The ends lost 5 bases at V and 3 bases at J; junction bases unmatched: 7. The CDR3 bases are TGCGCCAGCAGCTCCAGGACAGGGGTGGACACCGGGGAGCTGTTTTTT. Translating it yields CASSSRTGVDTGELFF.